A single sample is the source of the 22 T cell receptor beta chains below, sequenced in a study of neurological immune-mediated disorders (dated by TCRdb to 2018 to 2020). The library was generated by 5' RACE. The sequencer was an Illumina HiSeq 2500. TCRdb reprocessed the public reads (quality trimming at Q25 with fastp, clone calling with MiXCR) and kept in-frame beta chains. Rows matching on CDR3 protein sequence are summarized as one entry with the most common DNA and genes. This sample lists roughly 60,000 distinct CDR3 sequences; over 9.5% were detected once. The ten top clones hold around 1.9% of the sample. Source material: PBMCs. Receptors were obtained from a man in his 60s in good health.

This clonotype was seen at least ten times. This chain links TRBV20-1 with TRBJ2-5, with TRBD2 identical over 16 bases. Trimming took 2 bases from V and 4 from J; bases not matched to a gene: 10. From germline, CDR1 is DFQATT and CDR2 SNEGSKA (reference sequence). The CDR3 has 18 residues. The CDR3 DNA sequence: TGCAGTGCTAGACGTACCGGGACTAGCGGGGGGGCCGGAGAGACCCAGTACTTC. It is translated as CSARRTGTSGGAGETQYF.

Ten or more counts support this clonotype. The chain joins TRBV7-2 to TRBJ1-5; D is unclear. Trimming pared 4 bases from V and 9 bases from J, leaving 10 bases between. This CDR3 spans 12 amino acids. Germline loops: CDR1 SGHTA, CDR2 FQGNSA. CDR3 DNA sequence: TGTGCCAGCAGCTCCAGTCGGGGGCCCCAGCATTTT. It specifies CASSSSRGPQHF. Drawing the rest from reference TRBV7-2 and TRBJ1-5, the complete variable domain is GAGVSQSPSNKVTEKGKDVELRCDPISGHTALYWYRQSLGQGLEFLIYFQGNSAPDKSGLPSDRFSAERTGGSVSTLTIQRTQQEDSAVYLCASSSSRGPQHFGDGTRLSIL.

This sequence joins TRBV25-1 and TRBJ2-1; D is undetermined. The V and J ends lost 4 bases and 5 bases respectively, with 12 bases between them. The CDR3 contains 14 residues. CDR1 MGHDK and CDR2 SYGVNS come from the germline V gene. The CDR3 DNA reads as TGTGCCAGCAGTGGATCGTTCCGGGACAATGAGCAGTTCTTC. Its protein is CASSGSFRDNEQFF.

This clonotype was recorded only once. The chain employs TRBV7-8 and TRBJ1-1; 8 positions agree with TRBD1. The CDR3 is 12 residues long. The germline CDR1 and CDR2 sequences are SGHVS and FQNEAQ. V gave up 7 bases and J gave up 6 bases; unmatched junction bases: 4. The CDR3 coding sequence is TGTGCCAGCACGCGACAGGGGTCTGAAGCTTTCTTT. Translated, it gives CASTRQGSEAFF.

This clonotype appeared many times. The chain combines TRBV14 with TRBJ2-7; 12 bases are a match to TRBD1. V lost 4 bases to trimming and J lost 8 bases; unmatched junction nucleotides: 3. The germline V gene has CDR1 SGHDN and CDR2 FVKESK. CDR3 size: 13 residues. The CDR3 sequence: CASSLGQGAKQYF. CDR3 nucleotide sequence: TGTGCCAGCAGCCTGGGACAGGGGGCGAAGCAGTACTTC.

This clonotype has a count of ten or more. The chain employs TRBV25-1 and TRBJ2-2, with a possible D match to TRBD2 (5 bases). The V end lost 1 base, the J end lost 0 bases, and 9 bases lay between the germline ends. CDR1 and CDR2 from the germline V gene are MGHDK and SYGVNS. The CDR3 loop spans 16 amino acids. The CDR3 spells CASSEWGASNTGELFF. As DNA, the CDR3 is TGTGCCAGCAGTGAATGGGGAGCTTCGAACACCGGGGAGCTGTTTTTT.

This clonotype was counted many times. CDR3 in amino acids: CASSPSKLRNTEAFF. The CDR3 DNA reads TGTGCCAGCTCACCGTCGAAACTACGGAACACTGAAGCTTTCTTT. V and J are TRBV18 and TRBJ1-1; D is ambiguous. Germline CDR1 KGHSH, CDR2 LQKENI. Trimming pared 3 bases from V and 1 base from J, leaving 12 bases between. This CDR3 is 15 amino acids long.

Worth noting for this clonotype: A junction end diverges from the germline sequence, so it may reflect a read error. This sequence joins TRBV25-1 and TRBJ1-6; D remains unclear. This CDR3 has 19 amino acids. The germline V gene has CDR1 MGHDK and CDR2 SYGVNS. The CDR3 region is CASSGPRHGSRRDNSHLHF. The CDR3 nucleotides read TGTGCCAGCAGTGGCCCGAGACATGGATCGCGTCGCGATAATTCACACCTCCACTTT.

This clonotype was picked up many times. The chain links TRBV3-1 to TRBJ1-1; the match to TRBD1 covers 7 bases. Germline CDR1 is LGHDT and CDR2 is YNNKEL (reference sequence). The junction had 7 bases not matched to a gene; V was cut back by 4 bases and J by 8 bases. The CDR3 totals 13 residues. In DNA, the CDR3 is TGTGCCAGCAGCCGGGGGACAGTAGCCGAAGCTTTCTTT. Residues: CASSRGTVAEAFF.

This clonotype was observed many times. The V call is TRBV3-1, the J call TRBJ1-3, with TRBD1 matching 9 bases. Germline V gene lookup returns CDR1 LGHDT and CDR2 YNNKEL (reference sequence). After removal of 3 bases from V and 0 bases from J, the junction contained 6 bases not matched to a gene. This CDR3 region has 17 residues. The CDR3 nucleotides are TGTGCCAGCAGCCACAACAGGGGGCCTTCCTCTGGAAACACCATATATTTT. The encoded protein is CASSHNRGPSSGNTIYF.

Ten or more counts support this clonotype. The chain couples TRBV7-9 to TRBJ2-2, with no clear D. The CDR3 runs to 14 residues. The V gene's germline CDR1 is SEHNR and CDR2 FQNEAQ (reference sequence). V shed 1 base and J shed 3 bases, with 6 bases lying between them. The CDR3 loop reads CASSLELDTGELFF. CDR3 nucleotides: TGTGCCAGCAGCTTAGAGTTGGACACCGGGGAGCTGTTTTTT.

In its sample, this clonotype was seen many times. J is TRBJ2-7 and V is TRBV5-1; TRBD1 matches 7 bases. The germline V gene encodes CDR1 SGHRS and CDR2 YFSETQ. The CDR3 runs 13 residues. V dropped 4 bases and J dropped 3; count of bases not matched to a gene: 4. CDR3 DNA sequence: TGCGCCAGCAGCGATAACAGGGGCTACGAGCAGTACTTC. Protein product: CASSDNRGYEQYF.

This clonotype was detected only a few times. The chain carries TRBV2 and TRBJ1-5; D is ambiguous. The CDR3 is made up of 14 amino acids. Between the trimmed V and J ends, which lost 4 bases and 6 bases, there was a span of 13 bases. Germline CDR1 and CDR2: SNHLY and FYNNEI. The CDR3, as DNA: TGTGCCAGCAGTGTTAGAACAGACACTCAGCCCCAGCATTTT. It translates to CASSVRTDTQPQHF.

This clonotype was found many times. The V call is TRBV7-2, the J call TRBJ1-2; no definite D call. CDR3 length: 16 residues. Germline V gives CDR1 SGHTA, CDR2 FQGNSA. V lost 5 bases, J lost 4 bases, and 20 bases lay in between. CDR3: CASSAHSDPGVYGYTF. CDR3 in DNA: TGTGCCAGCAGCGCACACTCGGACCCGGGTGTCTATGGCTACACCTTC. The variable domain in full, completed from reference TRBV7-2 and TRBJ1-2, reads GAGVSQSPSNKVTEKGKDVELRCDPISGHTALYWYRQSLGQGLEFLIYFQGNSAPDKSGLPSDRFSAERTGGSVSTLTIQRTQQEDSAVYLCASSAHSDPGVYGYTFGSGTRLTVV.

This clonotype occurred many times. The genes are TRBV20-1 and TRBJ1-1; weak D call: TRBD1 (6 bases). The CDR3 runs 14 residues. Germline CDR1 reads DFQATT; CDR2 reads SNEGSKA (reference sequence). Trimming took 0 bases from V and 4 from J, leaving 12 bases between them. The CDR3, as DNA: TGCAGTGCTAGAGATTGGGGGCAAGGCACTGAAGCTTTCTTT. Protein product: CSARDWGQGTEAFF.

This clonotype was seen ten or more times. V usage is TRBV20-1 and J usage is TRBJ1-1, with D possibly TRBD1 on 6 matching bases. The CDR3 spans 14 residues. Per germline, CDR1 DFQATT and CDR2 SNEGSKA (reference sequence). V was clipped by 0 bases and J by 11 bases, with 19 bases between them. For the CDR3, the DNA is TGCAGTGCTAGAGATCCCGGGACAACTAAGGTTGCTTTCTTT. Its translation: CSARDPGTTKVAFF.

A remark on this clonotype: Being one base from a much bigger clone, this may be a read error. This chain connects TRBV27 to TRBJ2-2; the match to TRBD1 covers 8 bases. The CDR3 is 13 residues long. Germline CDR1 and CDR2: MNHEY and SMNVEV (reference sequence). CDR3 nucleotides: TGTGCCAGCAGTACACAGGGGGGCGGGGAGCTGCTTTTT. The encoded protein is CASSTQGGGELLF.

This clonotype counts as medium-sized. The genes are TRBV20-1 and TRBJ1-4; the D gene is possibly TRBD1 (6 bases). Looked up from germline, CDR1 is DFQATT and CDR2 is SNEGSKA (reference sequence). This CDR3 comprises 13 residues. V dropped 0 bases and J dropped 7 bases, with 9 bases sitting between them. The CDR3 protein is CSARDIQGEKLFF. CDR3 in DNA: TGCAGTGCTAGAGATATACAGGGTGAAAAACTGTTTTTT.

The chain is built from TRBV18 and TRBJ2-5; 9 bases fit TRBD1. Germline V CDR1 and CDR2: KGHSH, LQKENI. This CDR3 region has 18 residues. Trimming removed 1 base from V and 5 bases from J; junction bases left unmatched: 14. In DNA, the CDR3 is TGTGCCAGCTCACCACTTCGACAGGGGGGTAGGAAGGAGGAGACCCAGTACTTC. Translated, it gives CASSPLRQGGRKEETQYF.

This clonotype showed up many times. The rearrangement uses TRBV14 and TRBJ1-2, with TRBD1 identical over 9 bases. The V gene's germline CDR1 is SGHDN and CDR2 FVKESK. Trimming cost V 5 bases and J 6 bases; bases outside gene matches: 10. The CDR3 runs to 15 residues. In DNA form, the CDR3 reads TGTGCCAGCAGCGCTTACCGGGACAGGGATCATGGCTACACCTTC. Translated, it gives CASSAYRDRDHGYTF.

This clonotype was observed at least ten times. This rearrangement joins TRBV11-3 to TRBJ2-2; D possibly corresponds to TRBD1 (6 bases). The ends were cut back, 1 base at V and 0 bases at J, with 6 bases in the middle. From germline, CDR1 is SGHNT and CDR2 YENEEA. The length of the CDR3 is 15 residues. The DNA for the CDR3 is TGTGCCAGCAGCTTAGGGGGGCCGAACACCGGGGAGCTGTTTTTT. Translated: CASSLGGPNTGELFF.

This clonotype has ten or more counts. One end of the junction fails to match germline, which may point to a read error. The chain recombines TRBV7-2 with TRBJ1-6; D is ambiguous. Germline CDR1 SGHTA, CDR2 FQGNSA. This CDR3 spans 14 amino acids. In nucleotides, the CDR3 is TGTGCCAGCAGCTTAGAATCCTCTAATTCACCCCTCCACTTT. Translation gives CASSLESSNSPLHF. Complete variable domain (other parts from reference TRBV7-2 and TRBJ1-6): GAGVSQSPSNKVTEKGKDVELRCDPISGHTALYWYRQSLGQGLEFLIYFQGNSAPDKSGLPSDRFSAERTGGSVSTLTIQRTQQEDSAVYLCASSLESSNSPLHFGNGTRLTVT.